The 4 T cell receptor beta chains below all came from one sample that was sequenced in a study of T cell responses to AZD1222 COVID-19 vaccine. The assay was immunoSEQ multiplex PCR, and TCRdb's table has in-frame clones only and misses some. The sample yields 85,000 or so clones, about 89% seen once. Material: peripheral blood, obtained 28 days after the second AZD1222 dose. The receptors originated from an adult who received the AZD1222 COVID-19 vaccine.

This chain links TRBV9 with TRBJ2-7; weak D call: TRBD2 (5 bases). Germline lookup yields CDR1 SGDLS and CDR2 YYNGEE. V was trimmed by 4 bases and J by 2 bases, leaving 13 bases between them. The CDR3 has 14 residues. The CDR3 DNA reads TGTGCCAGCAGCCCTTCGACTATACCCTACGAGCAGTACTTC. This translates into CASSPSTIPYEQYF.

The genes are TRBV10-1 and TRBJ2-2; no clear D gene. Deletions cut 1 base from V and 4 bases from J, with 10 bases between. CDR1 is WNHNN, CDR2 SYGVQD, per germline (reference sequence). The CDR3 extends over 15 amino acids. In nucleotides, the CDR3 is TGCGCCAGCAGTGAGTTGATGTACGGCACCGGGGAGCTGTTTTTT. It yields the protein CASSELMYGTGELFF.

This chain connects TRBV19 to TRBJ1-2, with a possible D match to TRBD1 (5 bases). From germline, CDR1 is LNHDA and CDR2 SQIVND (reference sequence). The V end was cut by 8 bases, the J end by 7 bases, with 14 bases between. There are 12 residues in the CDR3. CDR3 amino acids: CASQPQGGGYTF. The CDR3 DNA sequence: TGTGCCAGTCAACCTCAGGGCGGTGGCTACACCTTC.

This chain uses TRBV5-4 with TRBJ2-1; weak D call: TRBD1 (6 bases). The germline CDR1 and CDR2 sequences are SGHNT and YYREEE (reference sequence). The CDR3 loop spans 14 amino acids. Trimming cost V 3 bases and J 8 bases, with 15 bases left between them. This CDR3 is CASSYLWGLDEQFF. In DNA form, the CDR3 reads TGTGCCAGCAGCTACCTTTGGGGGCTAGATGAGCAGTTCTTC.